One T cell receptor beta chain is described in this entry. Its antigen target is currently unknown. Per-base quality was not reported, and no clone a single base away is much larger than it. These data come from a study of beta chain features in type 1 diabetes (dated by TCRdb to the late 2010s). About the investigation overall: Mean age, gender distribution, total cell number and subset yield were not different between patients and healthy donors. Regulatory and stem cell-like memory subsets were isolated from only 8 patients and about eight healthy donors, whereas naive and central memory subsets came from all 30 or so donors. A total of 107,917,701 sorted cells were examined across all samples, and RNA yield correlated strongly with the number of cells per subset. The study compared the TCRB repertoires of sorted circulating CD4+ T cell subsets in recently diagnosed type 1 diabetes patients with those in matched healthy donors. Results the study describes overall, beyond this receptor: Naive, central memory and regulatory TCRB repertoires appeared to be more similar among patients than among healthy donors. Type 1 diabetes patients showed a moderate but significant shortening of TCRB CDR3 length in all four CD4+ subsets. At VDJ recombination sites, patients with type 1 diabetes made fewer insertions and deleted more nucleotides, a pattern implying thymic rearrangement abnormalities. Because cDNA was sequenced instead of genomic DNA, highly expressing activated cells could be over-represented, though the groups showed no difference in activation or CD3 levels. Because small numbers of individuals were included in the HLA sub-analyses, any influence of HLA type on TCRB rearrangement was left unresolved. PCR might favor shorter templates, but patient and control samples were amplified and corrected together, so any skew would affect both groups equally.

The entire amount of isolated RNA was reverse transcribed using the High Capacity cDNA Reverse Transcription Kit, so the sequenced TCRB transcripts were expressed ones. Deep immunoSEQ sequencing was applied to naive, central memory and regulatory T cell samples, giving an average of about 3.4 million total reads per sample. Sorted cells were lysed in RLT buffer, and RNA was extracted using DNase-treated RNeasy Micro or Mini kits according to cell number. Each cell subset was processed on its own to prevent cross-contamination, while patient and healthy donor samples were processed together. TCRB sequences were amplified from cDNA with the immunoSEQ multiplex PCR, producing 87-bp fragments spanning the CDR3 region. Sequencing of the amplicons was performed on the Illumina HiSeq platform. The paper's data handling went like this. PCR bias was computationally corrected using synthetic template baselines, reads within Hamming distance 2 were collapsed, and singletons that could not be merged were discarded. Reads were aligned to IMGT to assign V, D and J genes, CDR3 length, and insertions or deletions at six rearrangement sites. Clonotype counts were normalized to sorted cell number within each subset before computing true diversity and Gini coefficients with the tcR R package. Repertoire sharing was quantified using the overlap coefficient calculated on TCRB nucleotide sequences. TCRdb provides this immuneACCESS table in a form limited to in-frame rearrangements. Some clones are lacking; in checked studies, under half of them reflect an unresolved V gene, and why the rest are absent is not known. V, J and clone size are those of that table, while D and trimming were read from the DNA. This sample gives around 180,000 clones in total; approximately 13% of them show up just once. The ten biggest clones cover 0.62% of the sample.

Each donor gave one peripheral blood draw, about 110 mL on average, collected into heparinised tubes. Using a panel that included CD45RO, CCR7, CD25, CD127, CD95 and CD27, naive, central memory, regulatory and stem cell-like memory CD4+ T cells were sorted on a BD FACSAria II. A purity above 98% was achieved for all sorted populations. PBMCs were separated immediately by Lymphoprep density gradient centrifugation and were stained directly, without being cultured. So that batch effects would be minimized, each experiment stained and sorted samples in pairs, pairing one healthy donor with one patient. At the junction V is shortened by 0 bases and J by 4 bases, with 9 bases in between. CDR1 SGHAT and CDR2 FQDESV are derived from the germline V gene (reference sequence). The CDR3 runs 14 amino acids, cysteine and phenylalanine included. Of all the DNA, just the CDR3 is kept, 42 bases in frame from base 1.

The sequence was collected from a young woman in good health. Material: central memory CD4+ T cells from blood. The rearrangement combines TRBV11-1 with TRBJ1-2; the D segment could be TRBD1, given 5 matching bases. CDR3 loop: CASSLASGGYGYTF. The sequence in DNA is TGTGCCAGCAGCTTAGCGTCCGGGGGCTATGGCTACACCTTC.